The rows below give T cell receptor beta chains drawn from one sample of a study of cytomegalovirus exposure and HLA in healthy donors. Some clones are missing from TCRdb's copy, which holds only in-frame ones; the method was immunoSEQ multiplex PCR. The sample holds over 100,000 clones, 73% seen once. The material sequenced was PBMCs. Receptors originate from a middle-aged man in good health and CMV-seronegative. Each CDR3 is given with its conserved first and last residue. A D gene is named only where the DNA matches it firmly. For some rows the clone size is stated as once, few or many, or as a class when expanded; others skip it.

v_call	clone_size	cdr3_length	j_call	d_call	cdr3_aa	cdr3_nt
TRBV11-2	-	15	TRBJ1-1	TRBD1	CASSLAGGGNTEAFF	TGTGCCAGCAGCTTAGCAGGGGGCGGGAACACTGAAGCTTTCTTT
TRBV9	-	14	TRBJ2-2	-	CASSEQVESGELFF	TGTGCCAGTTCGGAACAGGTAGAATCCGGGGAGCTGTTTTTT
TRBV29-1	-	15	TRBJ2-3	-	CSVLSQRLHTDTQYF	TGCAGCGTTCTATCCCAGCGCCTTCACACAGATACGCAGTATTTT
TRBV28	-	15	TRBJ2-5	TRBD2	CASGRTSGGPKTQYF	TGTGCCAGCGGTCGAACTAGCGGGGGGCCCAAGACCCAGTACTTC
TRBV5-4	-	16	TRBJ2-3	-	CASSLNSPGSTDTQYF	TGTGCCAGCAGCTTAAACTCCCCCGGTAGCACAGATACGCAGTATTTT
TRBV5-8	-	15	TRBJ2-5	-	CASRLGTGTQETQYF	TGTGCCAGCAGACTAGGAACAGGGACCCAAGAGACCCAGTACTTC
TRBV2	-	11	TRBJ1-2	-	CAGETNYGYTF	TGTGCCGGTGAGACTAACTATGGCTACACCTTC
TRBV2	-	12	TRBJ1-1	-	CAITQGNTEAFF	TGTGCCATCACCCAGGGGAACACTGAAGCTTTCTTT
TRBV28	-	13	TRBJ2-7	TRBD1	CASEGTVTYEQYF	TGTGCCAGCGAGGGGACAGTTACCTACGAGCAGTACTTC
TRBV5-4	-	16	TRBJ1-1	-	CASSSGTSKINTEAFF	TGCGCCAGCAGCTCTGGTACAAGTAAGATTAACACTGAAGCTTTCTTT
TRBV7-8	-	15	TRBJ2-1	TRBD2	CASSLEPAGGAGLFF	TGTGCCAGCAGCTTAGAGCCAGCGGGGGGGGCCGGACTGTTCTTC
TRBV13	few	15	TRBJ1-2	-	CASSLSPPEGRGYTF	TGTGCCAGCAGCTTATCCCCCCCCGAGGGGAGGGGCTACACCTTC
TRBV18	many	14	TRBJ1-1	-	CASSPINGDTEAFF	TGTGCCAGCTCACCCATCAACGGGGACACTGAAGCTTTCTTT
TRBV5-4	-	16	TRBJ2-5	-	CASSSPASGARETQYF	TGTGCCAGCAGCTCCCCGGCATCAGGGGCGAGGGAGACCCAGTACTTC
TRBV28	few	14	TRBJ2-4	TRBD1	CASSPRTGGDIQYF	TGTGCCAGCAGTCCTCGGACAGGGGGGGACATTCAGTACTTC
TRBV6-5	few	14	TRBJ2-7	TRBD1	CASSLTGETYEQYF	TGTGCCAGCAGTCTAACAGGGGAGACCTACGAGCAGTACTTC
TRBV7-2	-	13	TRBJ2-7	-	CASSFKEGYEQYF	TGTGCCAGCAGCTTTAAAGAGGGCTACGAGCAGTACTTC
TRBV4-2	-	17	TRBJ2-3	TRBD2	CASSQDPASGGTDTQYF	TGTGCCAGCAGCCAAGATCCAGCTAGCGGGGGGACAGATACGCAGTATTTT
TRBV6-4	once	14	TRBJ1-1	-	CASSDSTGWTEAFF	TGTGCCAGCAGTGACTCCACCGGGTGGACTGAAGCTTTCTTT
TRBV2	once	13	TRBJ2-7	-	CASSVRGAYEQYF	TGTGCCAGCAGTGTACGGGGGGCTTACGAGCAGTACTTC
TRBV29-1	few	13	TRBJ2-5	-	CSGEQGSGETQYF	TGCAGCGGAGAACAGGGAAGTGGGGAGACCCAGTACTTC
TRBV19	-	13	TRBJ1-6	-	CASSIEGNSPLHF	TGTGCCAGTAGTATTGAGGGTAATTCACCCCTCCACTTT